These T cell receptor beta chains were read from a single sample in a study of blood T cell repertoires in COVID-19. This table comes from immunoSEQ multiplex PCR, and its TCRdb copy is limited to in-frame clones, with some not included. This sample has approximately 150,000 clones, with roughly four fifths found just once. Sequencing was performed on PBMCs or T cells enriched from blood (not recorded which). These receptors came from a woman between 45 and 65 years old with acute COVID-19. Both conserved end residues are trimmed from each CDR3.

TRBJ2-7 TRBV5-1 ASSPPSGGRPY
TRBJ2-1 TRBV12-5 ASAYNEQF
TRBJ1-3 TRBV5-1 ASSFEVGGNTIY
TRBJ1-2 TRBV3-1/TRBV3-2 ASSLGGGYT
TRBJ1-2 TRBV6-6 ASSSLWLVT
TRBJ2-3 TRBV11-2 ASSLVTLRGGSLDTQY
TRBJ2-1 TRBV11-3 ASSLAESSYNEQF
TRBJ2-2 TRBV14 ASSQGRVPGELF
TRBJ2-7 TRBV2 ASAGVSYEQY
TRBJ2-1 TRBV15 ATSRDRFEQF
TRBJ1-1 TRBV28 ASSRPAGGEVDTEAF
TRBJ2-5 TRBV14 ASSPQGPRAETQY
TRBJ1-2 TRBV4-3 ASSQDRAGDSAYGYT
TRBJ2-5 TRBV4-2 ASSQGAGVEETQY
TRBJ2-7 TRBV30 AWGKPGLPGYEQY
TRBJ2-1 TRBV6-1 ASSGHGVLSSYNEQF
TRBJ2-2 TRBV9 ASSVLSGPDTGELF
TRBJ1-5 TRBV5-1 ASSPDTNQPQH
TRBJ2-1 TRBV9 ASTPGAGGPYLNEQF
TRBJ2-1 TRBV7-2 ASTGQGGVFNEQF
TRBJ1-6 TRBV11-2 ASRFREKGDSPLH
TRBJ2-1 TRBV21-1 ASSSSGKYNEQF
TRBJ1-2 TRBV5-4 ASSSGTNAYNGYT
TRBJ1-4 TRBV19 ASSNHLGGEKLF
TRBJ2-6 TRBV29-1 SVEGGGANVLT
TRBJ2-5 TRBV19 ASSSDRGGLETQY
TRBJ1-3 TRBV29-1 SVEIGNTIY
TRBJ2-3 TRBV12-5 ASGLTTMRDTQY
TRBJ1-5 TRBV19 ASTDTYNQPQH
TRBJ1-2 TRBV24-1 ATSDLRGDYGYT
TRBJ1-1 TRBV29-1 SVVKGKVGTEAF
TRBJ2-1 TRBV11-3 ASSKGLAGGLSNEQF
TRBJ2-2 TRBV9 ASSGIAGTTGELF
TRBJ1-5 TRBV5-1 ASSLFGQPQH
TRBJ1-1 TRBV5-4 ASRDADRGGTEAF
TRBJ1-2 TRBV12-5 ASGATGFSHGYT
TRBJ1-2 TRBV4-3 ASSPLGTGLKNYGYT
TRBJ1-1 TRBV15 ATSRGYAQGMNTEAF
TRBJ2-3 TRBV10-3 AISGRGEGSDTQY
TRBJ2-3 TRBV6-1 ASSGGRLADGTDTQY
TRBJ2-5 TRBV6-1 ASSGTGLAGGPSWETQY
TRBJ2-1 TRBV13 ASSLSAVALAGKSYNEQF
TRBJ2-3 TRBV7-9 ASSSFSGRKADTQY
TRBJ1-4 TRBV5-5 ASSRTRGRENEKLF
TRBJ1-4 TRBV4-1 ASSRTGTGGTKKLF
TRBJ1-3 TRBV28 ASSFTPGNTIY
TRBJ2-2 TRBV3-1/TRBV3-2 ASSQDGSGVGLF
TRBJ2-2 TRBV6-5 ASSYSRTSGTGELF
TRBJ2-2 TRBV30 ASQGIGELF
TRBJ1-4 TRBV4-3 ASSQDGNRGEKLF
TRBJ1-2 TRBV7-3 ASSLTDRSGYT
TRBJ1-2 TRBV5-4 ASSLGGGTGVKYGYT
TRBJ2-5 TRBV5-1 ASSVPSGTGETQY